These 11 T cell receptor beta chains were all obtained from the same sample, sequenced in a study of T cell responses to AZD1222 COVID-19 vaccine. Produced via immunoSEQ multiplex PCR; TCRdb's table is partial and in-frame only. Seen here are 250,000 to 300,000 clones, approximately 94% observed once, and the top ten hold around 0.57%. Sequenced here: peripheral blood, sampled 28 days after the second AZD1222 dose. The origin of the receptors is an adult who received the AZD1222 COVID-19 vaccine.

The chain uses TRBV7-9 and TRBJ1-1; 9 nucleotides line up with TRBD1. V lost 0 bases and J lost 11; bases outside the gene matches: 7. Germline CDR1 and CDR2: SEHNR and FQNEAQ (reference sequence). This CDR3 has 14 residues. This CDR3 reads CASSLALIGTGAFF. The CDR3 nucleotides are TGTGCCAGCAGCTTAGCGCTAATCGGGACAGGGGCTTTCTTT.

The chain joins TRBV7-3 to TRBJ1-1; weak D call: TRBD1 (5 bases). Looked up from germline, CDR1 is SGHTA and CDR2 is FQGTGA. V was trimmed by 5 bases and J by 8 bases, leaving 15 bases between them. The CDR3 is 13 residues long. CDR3 DNA sequence: TGTGCCAGCAGCCCAGGGCCAGGGAGCGAAGCTTTCTTT. Amino acid sequence: CASSPGPGSEAFF.

The chain carries TRBV19 and TRBJ1-6; D gene ambiguous. The germline CDR1 and CDR2 sequences are LNHDA and SQIVND (reference sequence). The CDR3 length is 14 residues. Trimming removed 6 bases at V and 10 bases at J, with 16 bases between. The CDR3 bases are TGTGCCAGTAGGACTCAGACCCCTAGCTCACCCCTCCACTTT. This codes for CASRTQTPSSPLHF.

V is TRBV9 and J is TRBJ1-2; D not certain. CDR1 is SGDLS and CDR2 is YYNGEE in the germline V gene. Trimming stripped 3 bases from V and 2 bases from J, with 5 bases between. CDR3 length: 12 amino acids. CDR3 nucleotide sequence: TGTGCCAGCAGCGAGGACAACTATGGCTACACCTTC. Translation gives CASSEDNYGYTF.

This chain uses TRBV9 with TRBJ1-1, with TRBD1 as a possible D gene (5 bases). Trimming took off 0 bases at V and 5 bases at J, with 5 bases between the two ends. Per the germline V gene, CDR1 is SGDLS and CDR2 is YYNGEE. The CDR3 loop spans 12 amino acids. This CDR3 is CASSVAGTEAFF. In nucleotides, the CDR3 is TGTGCCAGCAGCGTAGCAGGGACTGAAGCTTTCTTT.

The chain combines TRBV27 with TRBJ1-4; D unresolved. Germline-derived CDR1 and CDR2 are MNHEY and SMNVEV (reference sequence). The CDR3 totals 14 residues. Trimming took off 2 bases at V and 1 base at J, with 5 bases between the two ends. The CDR3: CASSLRRTNEKLFF. DNA of the CDR3: TGTGCCAGCAGTTTACGGAGAACTAATGAAAAACTGTTTTTT. The full variable domain, with the rest looked up from reference TRBV27 and TRBJ1-4, is EAQVTQNPRYLITVTGKKLTVTCSQNMNHEYMSWYRQDPGLGLRQIYYSMNVEVTDKGDVPEGYKVSRKEKRNFPLILESPSPNQTSLYFCASSLRRTNEKLFFGSGTQLSVL.

This chain uses TRBV5-6 with TRBJ2-3, with 8 bases that match TRBD2. J gave up 4 bases and V 3 bases, and 10 bases lay outside the gene matches. This CDR3 comprises 16 residues. Germline CDR1 SGHDT, CDR2 YYEEEE. The CDR3 region is CASSWGTGGPADTQYF. CDR3 sequence (DNA): TGTGCCAGCAGCTGGGGTACGGGGGGGCCCGCAGATACGCAGTATTTT.

V gene TRBV9 combines with J gene TRBJ1-1; 8 nucleotides match TRBD1. Germline V CDR1 and CDR2: SGDLS, YYNGEE. J gave up 0 bases and V 0 bases, and 7 bases lay outside the gene matches. CDR3 size: 17 residues. The CDR3 sequence: CASSVGGAGGVNTEAFF. CDR3 bases: TGTGCCAGCAGCGTAGGGGGCGCAGGGGGCGTGAACACTGAAGCTTTCTTT.

J is TRBJ2-1 and V is TRBV7-3, with a weak D call TRBD2 (6 bases). Trimming stripped 4 bases from V and 1 base from J, with 11 bases between. Germline V gives CDR1 SGHTA, CDR2 FQGTGA. The CDR3 spans 15 residues. CDR3 sequence: CASSSWSGSYNEQFF. In DNA form, the CDR3 reads TGTGCCAGCAGCTCGTGGAGCGGGTCCTACAATGAGCAGTTCTTC.

CDR3 residues: CAWSQSETASPEGTEAFF. The DNA for the CDR3 is TGTGCCTGGAGTCAAAGTGAAACAGCCTCTCCTGAGGGCACTGAAGCTTTCTTT. The V call is TRBV30, the J call TRBJ1-1; no reliable D call. The V end was cut by 2 bases, the J end by 4 bases, with 26 bases between. This CDR3 is built from 18 residues. Germline V gene sequence: CDR1 GTSNPN, CDR2 SVGIG (reference sequence).

This chain connects TRBV7-9 to TRBJ1-6; tentatively, D is TRBD1 (6 bases). Per the germline V gene, CDR1 is SEHNR and CDR2 is FQNEAQ (reference sequence). CDR3 size: 15 residues. V was shortened by 2 bases and J by 6 bases, with 11 bases between the two germline ends. CDR3 amino acids: CASSLRGPTNSPLHF. In DNA form, the CDR3 reads TGTGCCAGCAGCTTACGGGGGCCGACTAATTCACCCCTCCACTTT.